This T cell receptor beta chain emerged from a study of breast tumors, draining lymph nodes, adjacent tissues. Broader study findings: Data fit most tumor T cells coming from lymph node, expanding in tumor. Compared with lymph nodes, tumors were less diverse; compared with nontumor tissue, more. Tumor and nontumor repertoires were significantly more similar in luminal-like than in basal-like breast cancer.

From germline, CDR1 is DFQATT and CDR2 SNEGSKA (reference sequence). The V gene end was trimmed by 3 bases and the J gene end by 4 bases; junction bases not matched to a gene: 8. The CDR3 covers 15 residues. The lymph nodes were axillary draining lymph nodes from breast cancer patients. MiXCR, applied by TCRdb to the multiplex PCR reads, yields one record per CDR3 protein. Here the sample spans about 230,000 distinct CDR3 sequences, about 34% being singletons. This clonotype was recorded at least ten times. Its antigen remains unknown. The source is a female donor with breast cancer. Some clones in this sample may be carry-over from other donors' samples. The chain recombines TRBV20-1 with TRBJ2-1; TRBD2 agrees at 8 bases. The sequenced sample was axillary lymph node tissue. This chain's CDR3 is CSARLGLAGYNEQFF. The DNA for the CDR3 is TGCAGTGCTAGGCTCGGGCTAGCGGGTTACAATGAGCAGTTCTTC.